This note documents a single T cell receptor beta chain sequence. Its antigen is currently not known. Qualities for individual bases were not recorded, and no much larger clone is one base off. TCRbeta CDR3 regions were sequenced with the immunoSEQ Assay. After extraction, genomic DNA underwent amplification by bias-controlled multiplex PCR, followed by high-throughput sequencing. In the original analysis: To quantify the absolute abundance of each unique TCRbeta CDR3 region, sequences were collapsed and filtered. T cell fraction was estimated by normalizing TCRbeta template counts to usable DNA, which was measured by amplifying reference genes present in all nucleated cells. Repertoire TCRs were annotated as SARS-CoV-2-specific by exact matching of V gene, CDR3 amino acid sequence and J gene to a known reactive TCR set. The reference SARS-CoV-2 TCR set was obtained from MIRA and was filtered for enrichment in COVID-19-positive ImmuneCODE repertoires, whereby public or cross-reactive TCRs were removed. Using the MIRA antigens, annotated TCRs were further analysed by specific ORF or by position within an ORF. Depth was the summed frequency of annotated unique rearrangements, while breadth was defined as annotated unique rearrangements over total unique productive rearrangements. Two-sided Wilcoxon rank-sum tests were used to compare TCR breadth between groups. TCRdb stores this immuneACCESS table with in-frame sequences only. Part of the clones is absent; in the studies checked, under half of the shortfall reflects unresolved V genes, and no reason is known for the rest. The V and J calls and clone size were taken over from that table, and D and trimming were inferred from the DNA. The sample table records fewer than 500,000 clones; 80% to 95% of these occur just once. Of the sample, 9% to 15% is held by the ten largest clones.

These data are taken from a study of Ad26.COV2.S vaccination and SARS-CoV-2 variants (dated by TCRdb to about 2021). For the wider study: Vaccine-arm donors came from COV1001, a multicentre, randomized, double-blind, placebo-controlled phase I-IIa trial of Ad26.COV2.S in healthy adults. Sequencing of the TCRbeta repertoire served to evaluate the specificity and breadth of SARS-CoV-2-reactive T cell receptors following Ad26.COV2.S vaccination. Participants in the trial were split at random into five groups of five each, receiving low-dose or high-dose Ad26.COV2.S once or twice, or else placebo on both occasions. Blinding of investigators to trial group allocation was maintained during experiments and outcome assessment. Dosing of Ad26.COV2.S was intramuscular, at either 5x10^10 or 1x10^11 viral particles, delivered as one shot or as two shots spaced 56 days apart. The TCR-sequenced set comprised roughly 30 samples: some 19 Ad26.COV2.S vaccine recipients, 5 placebo recipients and 8 SARS-CoV-2 convalescent individuals.

Including the terminal cysteine and phenylalanine, the CDR3 comprises 16 residues. Only the CDR3 part of the read is kept: 48 bases, read in frame from the first base. From V the trimming removes 6 bases and from J it removes 2 bases, while the gene matches leave 13 bases of the junction unaccounted for. As encoded in the germline V gene (reference sequence), CDR1 is LNHNV while CDR2 is YYDKDF. Broad study findings and their caveats: The study was not powered to compare responses between vaccine doses or regimens. Substantial breadth of spike-specific CD8+ and CD4+ T cell responses was reported after vaccination. The authors noted that total T cell responses may have been underestimated by the TCR breadth and depth analyses. Ad26.COV2.S recipients had higher spike-specific TCR breadth than placebo recipients (P = 0.0014). Comparable non-spike TCR breadth was observed between vaccine and placebo recipients, consistent with only spike being contained in the vaccine.

What the treatment or condition label conveys for this sample: around 19 received Ad26.COV2.S at low or high dose, single or two shots; five or six received placebo; per-sample allocation not given. For vaccine and placebo recipients, the sequenced repertoires came from samples collected on day 63 after the first injection. Cohort 1b enrolled some 25 adults aged 18-55 years at a single site in Boston, USA, between 29 July and 7 August 2020. Ad26.COV2.S consisted of a replication-incompetent adenovirus type 26 vector by which a prefusion-stabilized SARS-CoV-2 spike protein from the original Wuhan strain was expressed.

The source was peripheral blood, collected in a trial of Ad26.COV2.S vaccine versus placebo. The sequence joins TRBV15 to TRBJ2-7, with 7 bases in between that match TRBD1. The TCR originated in a person between 18 and 60 years old who received the Ad26.COV2.S COVID-19 vaccine or a placebo. The encoded CDR3 is CATSTYTGELAYEQYF. The sequence in DNA is TGTGCCACCAGTACCTACACAGGGGAATTAGCCTACGAGCAGTACTTC.